This TCR beta chain was found in a study of shared clonotypes between healthy human individuals. On the study more broadly: Three plates each covered CD4 naive and memory; CD8 naive two, CD8 memory one.

CDR1 is SGHRS and CDR2 is YFSETQ in the germline V gene. The CDR3 extends over 16 amino acids. The junction had 11 bases not matched to a gene; V was cut back by 1 base and J by 6 bases. Produced via immunoSEQ multiplex PCR; TCRdb's table is partial and in-frame only. The sample lists approximately 530,000 clones; 95% to 96% were seen once. The chain recombines TRBV5-1 with TRBJ2-7, with 9 bases matching TRBD2. The sample was naive CD4+ T cells sorted from blood. Sample subset: CD45RA+ positively selected. This clonotype was obtained from a woman aged 25 to 45 in good health. The CDR3 sequence is CASSLMSAGGPGEQYF. DNA of the CDR3: TGCGCCAGCAGCTTGATGTCCGCGGGAGGGCCTGGCGAGCAGTACTTC.